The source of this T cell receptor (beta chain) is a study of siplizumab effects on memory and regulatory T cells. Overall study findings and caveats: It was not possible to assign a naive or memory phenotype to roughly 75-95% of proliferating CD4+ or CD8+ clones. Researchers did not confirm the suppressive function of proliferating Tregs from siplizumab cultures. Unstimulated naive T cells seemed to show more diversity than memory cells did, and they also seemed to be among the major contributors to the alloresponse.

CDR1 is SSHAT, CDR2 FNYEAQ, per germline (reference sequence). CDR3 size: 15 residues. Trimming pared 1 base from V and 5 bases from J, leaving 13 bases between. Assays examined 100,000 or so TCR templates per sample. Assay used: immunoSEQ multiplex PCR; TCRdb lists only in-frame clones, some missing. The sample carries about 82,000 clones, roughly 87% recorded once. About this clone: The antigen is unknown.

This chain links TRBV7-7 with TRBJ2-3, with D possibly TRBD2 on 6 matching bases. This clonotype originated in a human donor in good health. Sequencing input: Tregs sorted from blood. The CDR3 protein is CASSLGGSGGDTQYF. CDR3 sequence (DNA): TGTGCCAGCAGCTTAGGTGGTTCCGGGGGAGATACGCAGTATTTT.